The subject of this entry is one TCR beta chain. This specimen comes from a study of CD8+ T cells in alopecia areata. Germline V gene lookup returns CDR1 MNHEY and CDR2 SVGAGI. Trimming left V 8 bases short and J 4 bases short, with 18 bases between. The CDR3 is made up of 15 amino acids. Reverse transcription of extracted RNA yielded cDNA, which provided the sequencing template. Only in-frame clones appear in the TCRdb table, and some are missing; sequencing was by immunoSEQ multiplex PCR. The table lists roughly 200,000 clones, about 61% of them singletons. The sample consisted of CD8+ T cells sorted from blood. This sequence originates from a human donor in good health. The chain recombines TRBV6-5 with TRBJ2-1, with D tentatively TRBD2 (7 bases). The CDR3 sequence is CASGPRGGLYNEQFF. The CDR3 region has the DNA TGTGCCAGCGGCCCACGCGGGGGCCTTTACAATGAGCAGTTCTTC.